The present entry profiles one T cell receptor (beta chain) with its context. Antigen specificity is unknown. Germline values: CDR1 LNHDA, CDR2 SQIVND (reference sequence). The CDR3 has 17 amino acids. The data were obtained in a study of T cells expressing NK-cell markers. Study summary: The sequencing cohort of eight donors included seven HCMV-seropositive individuals and one seronegative individual.

TCRdb re-called the 5' RACE reads; one entry per CDR3 protein, DNA not given. This specimen shows fewer than 400,000 distinct CDR3 sequences; the ten leading clones hold roughly 5.2%. Regarding the study as a whole: Whether expanded NKG2C+ T cell clones were HCMV-specific remained unclear. Dominant NKG2C+ clonotypes were found to form about 1.0-8% of CD8+ T cells in 5 or 6 donors. In four donors, dominant clonotypes made up 28.3-60.1% of CD3+CD56-NKG2C+ cells.

Material for sequencing was blood T cells: a sorted CD56 or NKG2C T cell subset, CD4+ or CD8+ T cells, or bulk PBMC T cells (not recorded which). The chain links TRBV19 to TRBJ1-1. The TCR comes from a man aged 18-69 years in good health. CDR3 sequence: CASSIGRGRILNTEAFF.